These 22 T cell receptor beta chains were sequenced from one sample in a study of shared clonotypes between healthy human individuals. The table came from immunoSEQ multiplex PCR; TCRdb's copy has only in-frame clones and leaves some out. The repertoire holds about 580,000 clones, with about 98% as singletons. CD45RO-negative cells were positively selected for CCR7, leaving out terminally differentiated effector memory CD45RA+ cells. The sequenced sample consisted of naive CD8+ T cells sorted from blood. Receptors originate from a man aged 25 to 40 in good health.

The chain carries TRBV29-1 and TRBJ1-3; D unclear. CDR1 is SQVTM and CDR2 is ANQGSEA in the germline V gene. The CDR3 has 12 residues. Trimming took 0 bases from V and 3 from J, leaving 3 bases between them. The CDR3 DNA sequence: TGCAGCGTTGAAGAGATTGGAAACACCATATATTTT. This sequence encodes CSVEEIGNTIYF.

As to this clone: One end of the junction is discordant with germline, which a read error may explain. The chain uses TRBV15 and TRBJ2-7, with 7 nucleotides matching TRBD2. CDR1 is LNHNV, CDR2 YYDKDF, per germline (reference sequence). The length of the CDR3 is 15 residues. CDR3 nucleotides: TGTGCCACCAGTAGAGTGGGCGGGAGCTCCTACGAGCAGTACTTC. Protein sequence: CATSRVGGSSYEQYF. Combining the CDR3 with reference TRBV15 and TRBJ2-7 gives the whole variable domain DAMVIQNPRYQVTQFGKPVTLSCSQTLNHNVMYWYQQKSSQAPKLLFHYYDKDFNNEADTPDNFQSRRPNTSFCFLDIRSPGLGDTAMYLCATSRVGGSSYEQYFGPGTRLTVT.

The CDR3 spells CASSESSGRAYEQYF. In DNA, the CDR3 is TGTGCCAGCAGCGAAAGTAGCGGGAGGGCCTACGAGCAGTACTTC. The V and J genes are TRBV14 and TRBJ2-7, with 11 bases lining up with TRBD2. Germline V lookup: CDR1 SGHDN, CDR2 FVKESK. V shed 5 bases, J shed 2 bases, and the junction held 5 bases outside the gene matches. The CDR3 contains 15 residues.

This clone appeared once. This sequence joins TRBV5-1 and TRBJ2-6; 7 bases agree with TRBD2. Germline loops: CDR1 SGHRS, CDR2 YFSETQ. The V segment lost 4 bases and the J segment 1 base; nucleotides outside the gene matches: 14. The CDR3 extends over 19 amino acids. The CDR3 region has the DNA TGCGCCAGCAGCCTCCCCGCCGTTCACGGGAGGTCTGGGGCCAACGTCCTGACTTTC. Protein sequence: CASSLPAVHGRSGANVLTF.

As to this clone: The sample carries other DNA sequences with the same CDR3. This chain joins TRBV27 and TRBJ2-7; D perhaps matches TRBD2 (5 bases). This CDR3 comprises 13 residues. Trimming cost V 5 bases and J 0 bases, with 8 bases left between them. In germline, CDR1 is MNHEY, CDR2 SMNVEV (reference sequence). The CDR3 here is CASSLSVSYEQYF. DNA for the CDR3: TGTGCCAGCAGTCTTAGCGTCTCCTACGAGCAGTACTTC.

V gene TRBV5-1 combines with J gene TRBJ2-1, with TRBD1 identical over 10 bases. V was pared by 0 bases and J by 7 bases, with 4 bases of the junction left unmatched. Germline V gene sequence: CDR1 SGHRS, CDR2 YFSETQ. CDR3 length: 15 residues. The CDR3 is CASSLADRGNNEQFF. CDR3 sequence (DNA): TGCGCCAGCAGCTTGGCGGACAGGGGGAATAATGAGCAGTTCTTC.

CDR3 protein: CASSQDYSGRFYEQYF. The CDR3 DNA sequence: TGCGCCAGCAGCCAAGATTATTCCGGGAGATTTTACGAGCAGTACTTC. The chain recombines TRBV4-3 with TRBJ2-7, with a possible D match to TRBD2 (6 bases). Trimming shortened V by 0 bases and J by 4 bases, and 16 bases separated the two germline ends. CDR3 size: 16 residues. Germline V gene data show CDR1 as LGHNA and CDR2 as YSLEER.

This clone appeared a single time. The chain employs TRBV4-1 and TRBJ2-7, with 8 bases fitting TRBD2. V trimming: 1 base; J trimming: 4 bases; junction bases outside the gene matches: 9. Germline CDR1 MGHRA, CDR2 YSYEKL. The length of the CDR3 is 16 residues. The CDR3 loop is CASSQVHSGSGYEQYF. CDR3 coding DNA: TGCGCCAGCAGCCAAGTTCACAGCGGGAGCGGTTACGAGCAGTACTTC.

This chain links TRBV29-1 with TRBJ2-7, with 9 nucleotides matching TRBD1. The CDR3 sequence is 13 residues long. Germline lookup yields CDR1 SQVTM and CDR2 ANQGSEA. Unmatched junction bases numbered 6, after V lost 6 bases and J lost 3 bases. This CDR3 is CSVQGQGYYEQYF. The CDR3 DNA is TGCAGCGTGCAGGGACAGGGCTACTACGAGCAGTACTTC.

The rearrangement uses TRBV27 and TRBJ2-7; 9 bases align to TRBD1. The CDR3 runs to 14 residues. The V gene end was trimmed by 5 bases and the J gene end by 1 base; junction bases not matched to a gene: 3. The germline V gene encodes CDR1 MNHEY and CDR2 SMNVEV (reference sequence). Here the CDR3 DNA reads TGTGCCAGCAGTACCGGGACAGGGTCCTACGAGCAGTACTTC. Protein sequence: CASSTGTGSYEQYF.

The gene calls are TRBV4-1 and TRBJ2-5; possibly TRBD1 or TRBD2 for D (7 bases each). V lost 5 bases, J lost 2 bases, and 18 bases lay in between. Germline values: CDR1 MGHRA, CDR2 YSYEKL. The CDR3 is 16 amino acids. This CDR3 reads CASSSSGTVLQETQYF. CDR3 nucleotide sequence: TGCGCCAGCAGCTCGAGCGGGACAGTTTTACAAGAGACCCAGTACTTC.

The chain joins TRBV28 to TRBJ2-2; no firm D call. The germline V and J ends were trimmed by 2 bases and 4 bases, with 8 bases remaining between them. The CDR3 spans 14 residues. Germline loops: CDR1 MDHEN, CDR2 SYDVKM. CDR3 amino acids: CASSLASFTGELFF. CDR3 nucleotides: TGTGCCAGCAGTTTAGCTAGTTTCACCGGGGAGCTGTTTTTT.

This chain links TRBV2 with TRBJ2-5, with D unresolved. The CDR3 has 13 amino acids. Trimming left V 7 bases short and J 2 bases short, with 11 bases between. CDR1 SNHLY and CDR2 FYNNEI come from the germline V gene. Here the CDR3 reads CASKPRIQETQYF. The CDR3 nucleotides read TGTGCCAGCAAGCCCAGGATACAAGAGACCCAGTACTTC.

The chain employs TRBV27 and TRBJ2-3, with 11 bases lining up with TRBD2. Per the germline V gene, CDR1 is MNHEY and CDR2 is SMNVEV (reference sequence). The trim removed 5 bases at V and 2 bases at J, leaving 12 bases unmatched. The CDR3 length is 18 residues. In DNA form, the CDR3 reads TGTGCCAGCAGTCGTACTAGCGGGAGTCAACCCGACACAGATACGCAGTATTTT. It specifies CASSRTSGSQPDTDTQYF.

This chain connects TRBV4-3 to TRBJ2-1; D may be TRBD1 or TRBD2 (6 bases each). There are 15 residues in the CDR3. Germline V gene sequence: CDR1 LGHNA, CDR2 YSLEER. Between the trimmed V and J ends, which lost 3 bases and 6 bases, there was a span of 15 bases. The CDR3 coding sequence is TGCGCCAGCAGCCAGGACGGGGGCAATCTCAATGAGCAGTTCTTC. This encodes CASSQDGGNLNEQFF.

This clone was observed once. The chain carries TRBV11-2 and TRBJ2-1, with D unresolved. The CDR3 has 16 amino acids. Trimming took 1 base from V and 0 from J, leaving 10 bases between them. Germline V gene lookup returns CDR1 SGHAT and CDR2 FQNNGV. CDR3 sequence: CASSLVPDLSYNEQFF. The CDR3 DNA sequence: TGTGCCAGCAGCTTAGTGCCCGACCTCTCCTACAATGAGCAGTTCTTC.

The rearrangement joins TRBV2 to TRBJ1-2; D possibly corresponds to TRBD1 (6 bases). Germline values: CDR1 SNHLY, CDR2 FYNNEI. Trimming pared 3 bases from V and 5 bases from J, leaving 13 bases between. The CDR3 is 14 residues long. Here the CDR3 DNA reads TGTGCCAGCAGTGACGCGGGGGGCGCTTATGGCTACACCTTC. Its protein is CASSDAGGAYGYTF.

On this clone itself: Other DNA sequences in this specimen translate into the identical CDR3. Written as DNA, the CDR3 is TGTGCCAGCAGCTTAGGTCCCGATACGCAGTATTTT. It yields the protein CASSLGPDTQYF. The V gene is TRBV7-9, the J gene TRBJ2-3; D ambiguous. The CDR3 sequence is 12 residues long. CDR1 is SEHNR and CDR2 is FQNEAQ in the germline V gene (reference sequence). Trimming left V 1 base short and J 6 bases short, with 5 bases between.

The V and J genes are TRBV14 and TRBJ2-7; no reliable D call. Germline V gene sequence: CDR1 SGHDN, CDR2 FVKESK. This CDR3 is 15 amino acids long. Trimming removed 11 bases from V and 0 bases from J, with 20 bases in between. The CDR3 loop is CAPRPGHPRSYEQYF. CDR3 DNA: TGTGCCCCCAGGCCGGGCCACCCCCGCTCCTACGAGCAGTACTTC.

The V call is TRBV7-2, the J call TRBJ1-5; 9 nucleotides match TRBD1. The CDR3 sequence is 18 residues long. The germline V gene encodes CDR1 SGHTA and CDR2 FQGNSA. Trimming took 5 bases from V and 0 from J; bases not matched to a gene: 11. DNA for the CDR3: TGTGCCAGCAGCACCGTAACGGGGACAGGGTTTAGCAATCAGCCCCAGCATTTT. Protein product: CASSTVTGTGFSNQPQHF.

The CDR3 is CASSLLSGGPDTQYF. As DNA, the CDR3 is TGTGCCAGCAGCTTACTGAGCGGAGGGCCAGATACGCAGTATTTT. The gene calls are TRBV7-9 and TRBJ2-3, with D perhaps TRBD2 (6 bases). The V end lost 2 bases, the J end lost 4 bases, and 13 bases lay between the germline ends. CDR3 length: 15 amino acids. Germline V gene sequence: CDR1 SEHNR, CDR2 FQNEAQ (reference sequence).

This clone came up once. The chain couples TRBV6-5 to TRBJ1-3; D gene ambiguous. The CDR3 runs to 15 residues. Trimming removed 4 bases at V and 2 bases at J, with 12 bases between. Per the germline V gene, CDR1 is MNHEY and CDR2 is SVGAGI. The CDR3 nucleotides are TGTGCCAGCAGTTTCGCGGCCAACACTGGAAACACCATATATTTT. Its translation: CASSFAANTGNTIYF.